This T cell receptor beta chain comes out of a study of blood T cell repertoires in COVID-19. Study overall: Specimens from acute and convalescent COVID-19 originated in the United States, Italy and Spain. PBMCs, B-cell-depleted T cells, or T cells provided the cDNA or gDNA that made up the material.

The assay was immunoSEQ multiplex PCR, and TCRdb's table has in-frame clones only and misses some. The table records 140,000 to 150,000 clones, more than 75% of them present only once. Germline CDR1 and CDR2: LGHDT and YNNKEL (reference sequence). J was trimmed by 6 bases and V by 3 bases; bases with no gene match: 10. This CDR3 comprises 16 residues. The V and J genes are TRBV3-1 (or the pseudogene TRBV3-2) and TRBJ2-1, with 8 bases aligning to TRBD2. This receptor was identified in a man aged 55-75 years with active or convalescent COVID-19. The material sequenced was peripheral blood. CDR3 region: CASSHLQGTSSNEQFF. The CDR3 nucleotides are TGTGCCAGCAGCCACCTTCAAGGGACTAGTAGCAATGAGCAGTTCTTC.